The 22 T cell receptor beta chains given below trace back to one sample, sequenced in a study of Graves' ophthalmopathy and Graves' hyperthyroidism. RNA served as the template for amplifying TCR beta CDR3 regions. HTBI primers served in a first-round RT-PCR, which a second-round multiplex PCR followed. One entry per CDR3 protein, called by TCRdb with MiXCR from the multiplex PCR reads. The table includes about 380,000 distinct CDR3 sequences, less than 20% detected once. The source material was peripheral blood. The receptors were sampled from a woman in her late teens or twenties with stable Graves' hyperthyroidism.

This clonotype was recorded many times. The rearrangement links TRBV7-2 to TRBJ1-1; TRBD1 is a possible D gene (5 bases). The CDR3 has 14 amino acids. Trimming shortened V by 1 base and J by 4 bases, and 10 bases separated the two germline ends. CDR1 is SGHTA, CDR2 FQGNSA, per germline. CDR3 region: CASSLGGVSTEAFF. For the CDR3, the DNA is TGTGCCAGCAGCTTAGGAGGGGTGAGCACTGAAGCTTTCTTT.

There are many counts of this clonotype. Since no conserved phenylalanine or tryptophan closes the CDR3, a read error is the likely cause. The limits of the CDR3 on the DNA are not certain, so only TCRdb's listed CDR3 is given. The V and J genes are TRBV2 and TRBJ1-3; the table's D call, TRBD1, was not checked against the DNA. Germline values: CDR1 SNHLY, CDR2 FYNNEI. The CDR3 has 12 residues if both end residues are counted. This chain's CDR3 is CASSEPGRTWKV.

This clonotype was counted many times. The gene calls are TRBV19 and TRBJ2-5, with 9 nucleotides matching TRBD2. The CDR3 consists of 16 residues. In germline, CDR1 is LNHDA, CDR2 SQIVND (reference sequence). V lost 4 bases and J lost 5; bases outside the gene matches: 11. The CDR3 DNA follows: TGTGCCAGTAGTAAAGTGATAGCGGGGGTGGGGGAGACCCAGTACTTC. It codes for CASSKVIAGVGETQYF.

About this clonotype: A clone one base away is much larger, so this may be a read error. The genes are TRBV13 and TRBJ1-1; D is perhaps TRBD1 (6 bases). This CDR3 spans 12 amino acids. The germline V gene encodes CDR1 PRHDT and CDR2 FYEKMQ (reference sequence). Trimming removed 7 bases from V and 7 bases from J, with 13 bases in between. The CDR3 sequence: CASIRTVNEAFF. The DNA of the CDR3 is TGTGCCAGCATCCGGACAGTAAATGAAGCTTTCTTT.

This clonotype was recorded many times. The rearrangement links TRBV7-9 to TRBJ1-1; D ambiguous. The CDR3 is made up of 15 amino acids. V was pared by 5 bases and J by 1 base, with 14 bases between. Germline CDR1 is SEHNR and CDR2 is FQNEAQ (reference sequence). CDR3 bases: TGTGCCAGCAGCCCCTCATCGCAGAAGAACACTGAAGCTTTCTTT. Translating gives CASSPSSQKNTEAFF.

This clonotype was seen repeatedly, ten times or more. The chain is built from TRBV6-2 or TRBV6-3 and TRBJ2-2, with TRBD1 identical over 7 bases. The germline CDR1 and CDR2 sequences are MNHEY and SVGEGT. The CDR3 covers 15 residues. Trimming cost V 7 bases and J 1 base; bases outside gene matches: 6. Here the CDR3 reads CASTHWTGNTGELFF. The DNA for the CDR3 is TGTGCCAGCACCCATTGGACAGGGAACACCGGGGAGCTGTTTTTT.

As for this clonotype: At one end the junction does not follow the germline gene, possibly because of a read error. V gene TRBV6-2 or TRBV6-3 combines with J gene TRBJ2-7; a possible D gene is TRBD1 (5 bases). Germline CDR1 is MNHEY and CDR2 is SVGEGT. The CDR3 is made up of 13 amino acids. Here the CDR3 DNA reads TGTGCCAGCAGTTCGCTCAGGGTCTACGATCAGTACTTC. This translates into CASSSLRVYDQYF.

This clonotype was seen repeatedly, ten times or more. This chain's CDR3 is CSVGPLGDYGYTF. CDR3 nucleotide sequence: TGCAGCGTTGGACCGCTGGGAGACTATGGCTACACCTTC. This sequence joins TRBV29-1 and TRBJ1-2; no clear D. Germline assignment: CDR1 SQVTM and CDR2 ANQGSEA. Trimming removed 4 bases at V and 3 bases at J, with 12 bases between. The CDR3 runs 13 residues. The whole variable domain, remainder taken from reference TRBV29-1 and TRBJ1-2, is SAVISQKPSRDICQRGTSLTIQCQVDSQVTMMFWYRQQPGQSLTLIATANQGSEATYESGFVIDKFPISRPNLTFSTLTVSNMSPEDSSIYLCSVGPLGDYGYTFGSGTRLTVV.

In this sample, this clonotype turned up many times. The CDR3 sequence is CASSYRGAANYGYTF. CDR3 nucleotides: TGTGCCAGCAGTTACCGCGGGGCAGCTAACTATGGCTACACCTTC. The rearrangement uses TRBV6-2 or TRBV6-3 and TRBJ1-2, with TRBD1 as a possible D gene (5 bases). The CDR3 extends over 15 amino acids. V lost 2 bases, J lost 0 bases, and 10 bases lay in between. CDR1 is MNHEY, CDR2 SVGEGT, per germline.

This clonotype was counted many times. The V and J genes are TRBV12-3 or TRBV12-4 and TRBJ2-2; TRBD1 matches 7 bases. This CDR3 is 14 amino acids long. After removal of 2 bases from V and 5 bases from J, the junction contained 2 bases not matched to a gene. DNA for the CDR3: TGTGCCAGCAGTTTAACAGGGGCGACCGGGGAGCTGTTTTTT. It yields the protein CASSLTGATGELFF.

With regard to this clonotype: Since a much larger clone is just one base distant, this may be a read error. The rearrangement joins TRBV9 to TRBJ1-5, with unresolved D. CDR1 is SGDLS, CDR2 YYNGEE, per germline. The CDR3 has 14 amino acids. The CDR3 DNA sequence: TGTGCCATCAGCGTAGCGGCAGCCCATCAGCCCCAGCATTTT. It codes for CAISVAAAHQPQHF.

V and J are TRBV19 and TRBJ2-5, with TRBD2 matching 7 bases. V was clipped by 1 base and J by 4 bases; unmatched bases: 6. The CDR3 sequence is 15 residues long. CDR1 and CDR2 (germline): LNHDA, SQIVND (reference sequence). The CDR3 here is CASSIGAAGVETQYF. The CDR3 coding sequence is TGTGCCAGTAGTATAGGAGCGGCGGGAGTAGAGACCCAGTACTTC.

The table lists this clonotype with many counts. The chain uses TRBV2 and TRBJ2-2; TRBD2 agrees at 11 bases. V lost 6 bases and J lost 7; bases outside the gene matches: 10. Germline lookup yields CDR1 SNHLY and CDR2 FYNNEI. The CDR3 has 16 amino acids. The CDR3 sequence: CASRPHSGGAHGELFF. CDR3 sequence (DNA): TGTGCCAGCAGACCACATAGCGGGGGGGCCCACGGGGAGCTGTTTTTT.

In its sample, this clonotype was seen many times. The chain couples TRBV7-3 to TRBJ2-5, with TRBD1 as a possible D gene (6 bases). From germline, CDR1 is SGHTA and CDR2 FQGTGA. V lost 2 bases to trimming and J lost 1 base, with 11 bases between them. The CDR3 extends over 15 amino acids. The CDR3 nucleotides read TGTGCCAGCAGCTTAGGGCAGGGGATCCAAGAGACCCAGTACTTC. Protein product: CASSLGQGIQETQYF.

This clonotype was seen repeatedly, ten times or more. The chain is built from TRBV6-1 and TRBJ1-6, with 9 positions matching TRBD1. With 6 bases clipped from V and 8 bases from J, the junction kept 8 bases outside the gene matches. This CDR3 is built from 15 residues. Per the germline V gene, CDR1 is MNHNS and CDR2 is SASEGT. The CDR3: CASRTGTGSHSPLHF. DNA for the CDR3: TGTGCCAGCAGAACCGGGACAGGGTCTCATTCACCCCTCCACTTT.

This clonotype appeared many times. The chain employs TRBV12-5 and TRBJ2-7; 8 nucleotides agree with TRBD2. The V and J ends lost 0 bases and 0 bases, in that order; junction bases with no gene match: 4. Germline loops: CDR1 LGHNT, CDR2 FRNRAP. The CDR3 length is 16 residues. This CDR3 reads CASGLVRAGGSYEQYF. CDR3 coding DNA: TGTGCTAGTGGTTTGGTAAGGGCGGGGGGCTCCTACGAGCAGTACTTC.

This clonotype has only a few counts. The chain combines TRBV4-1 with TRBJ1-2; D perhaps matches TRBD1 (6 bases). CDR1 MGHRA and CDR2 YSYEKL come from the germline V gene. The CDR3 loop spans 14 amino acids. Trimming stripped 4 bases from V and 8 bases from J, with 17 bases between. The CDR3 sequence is CASSRGHGVEGYTF. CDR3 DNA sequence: TGCGCCAGCAGCCGGGGACATGGAGTGGAGGGCTACACCTTC.

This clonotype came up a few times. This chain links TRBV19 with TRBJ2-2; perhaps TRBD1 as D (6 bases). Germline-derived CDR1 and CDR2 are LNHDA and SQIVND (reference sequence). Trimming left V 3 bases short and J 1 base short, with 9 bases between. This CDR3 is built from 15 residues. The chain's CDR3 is CASSIRQVNTGELFF. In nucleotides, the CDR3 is TGTGCCAGTAGTATTCGACAGGTGAACACCGGGGAGCTGTTTTTT.

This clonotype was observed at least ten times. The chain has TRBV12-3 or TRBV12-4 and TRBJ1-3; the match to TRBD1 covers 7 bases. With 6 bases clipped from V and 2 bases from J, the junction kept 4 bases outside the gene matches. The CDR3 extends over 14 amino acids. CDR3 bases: TGTGCCAGCAGCGTGGGGACAGCTGGAAACACCATATATTTT. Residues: CASSVGTAGNTIYF.

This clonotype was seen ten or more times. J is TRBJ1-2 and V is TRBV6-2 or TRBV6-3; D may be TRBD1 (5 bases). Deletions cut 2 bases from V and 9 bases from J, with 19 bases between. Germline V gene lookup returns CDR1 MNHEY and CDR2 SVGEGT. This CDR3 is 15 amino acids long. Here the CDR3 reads CASSYPEGQPLSYTF. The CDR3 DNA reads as TGTGCCAGCAGTTACCCGGAGGGGCAGCCGCTGAGCTACACCTTC.

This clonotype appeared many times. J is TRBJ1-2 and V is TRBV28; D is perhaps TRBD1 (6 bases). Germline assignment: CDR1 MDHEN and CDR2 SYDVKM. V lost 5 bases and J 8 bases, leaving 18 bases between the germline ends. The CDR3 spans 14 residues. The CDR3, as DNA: TGTGCCAGCAGTATCACCGTGACAGGCTTCGGCTACACCTTC. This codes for CASSITVTGFGYTF.

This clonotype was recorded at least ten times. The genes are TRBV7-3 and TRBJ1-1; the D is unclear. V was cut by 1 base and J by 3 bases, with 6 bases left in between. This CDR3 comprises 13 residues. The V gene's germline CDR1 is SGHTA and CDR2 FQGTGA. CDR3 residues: CASSLNTYTEAFF. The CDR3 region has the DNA TGTGCCAGCAGCTTAAATACGTACACTGAAGCTTTCTTT.